This T cell receptor beta chain was observed in a study of shared clonotypes between healthy human individuals. Notes on this clone: Its antigen is unknown.

The study's findings and limits: The donor pool, a small one, limited the genetic and exposure-history diversity represented. Sharing across four donors was highest in naive CD4 (around 5%) and lowest in memory CD8 (about 0.4%).

Trimming removed 4 bases from V and 7 bases from J, with 24 bases in between. The CDR3 totals 17 residues. Per germline, CDR1 MGHRA and CDR2 YSYEKL. It was across several immunoSEQ plates that each subset's genomic DNA was evenly split. Sequencing was performed with immunoSEQ multiplex PCR; in TCRdb, only in-frame clones are kept and a portion is missing. Among fewer than 2.5 million clones listed, 93% were seen once. The origin of this receptor is a man younger than 35 in good health. Some clones in this sample may be carry-over from other donors' samples. V and J are TRBV4-1 and TRBJ2-3; D is unresolved. Sequenced input: naive CD4+ T cells from PBMCs. Subset in this sample: CD45RA+ positively selected. The DNA for the CDR3 is TGCGCCAGCAGCCTCCTTGCCCTCCCCTTAAACTTGAATACGCAGTATTTT. Residues: CASSLLALPLNLNTQYF.